These 14 T cell receptor beta chains share one sample of origin, sequenced in a study of T cells in Graves' hyperthyroidism and ophthalmopathy. Researchers took RNA transcripts and amplified the TCR beta CDR3 regions from them. HTBI primers were used for first-round RT-PCR of the TCR CDR3. Using its own MiXCR run on the multiplex PCR reads, TCRdb lists one record per CDR3 protein. The sample has a few hundred thousand distinct CDR3 sequences, 13% to 15% seen once. The sample was blood. Receptors originate from a woman aged 50 to 60 with Graves' hyperthyroidism that later progressed to Graves' ophthalmopathy.

This clonotype has at least ten counts. CDR3 DNA sequence: TGTGCCAGCAGCCCCGGGACAGTTAGTGGCTACACCTTC. Protein: CASSPGTVSGYTF. The genes are TRBV3-1 and TRBJ1-2; 7 bases map to TRBD1. This CDR3 is 13 amino acids long. Germline V CDR1 and CDR2: LGHDT, YNNKEL (reference sequence). V lost 4 bases, J lost 7 bases, and 6 bases stayed unmatched. Based on the CDR3 plus reference TRBV3-1 and TRBJ1-2, the full variable domain is DTAVSQTPKYLVTQMGNDKSIKCEQNLGHDTMYWYKQDSKKFLKIMFSYNNKELIINETVPNRFSPKSPDKAHLNLHINSLELGDSAVYFCASSPGTVSGYTFGSGTRLTVV.

This clonotype showed up many times. This chain connects TRBV7-6 to TRBJ2-7; D gene uncertain. CDR3 length: 12 amino acids. The ends were cut back, 0 bases at V and 5 bases at J, with 5 bases in the middle. Germline V gene sequence: CDR1 SGHVS, CDR2 FNYEAQ. The CDR3 reads CASSLASDEQYF. CDR3 DNA: TGTGCCAGCAGCTTAGCAAGCGACGAGCAGTACTTC.

This rearrangement joins TRBV5-1 to TRBJ1-1; tentatively, D is TRBD1 (5 bases). Germline V gene lookup returns CDR1 SGHRS and CDR2 YFSETQ. V lost 5 bases and J 0 bases, leaving 8 bases between the germline ends. The CDR3 length is 13 residues. The CDR3 region has the DNA TGCGCCAGCAGGGGGGGGATGAACACTGAAGCTTTCTTT. It is translated as CASRGGMNTEAFF.

This clonotype was seen only a few times. The CDR3 nucleotides read TGTGCCAGCACCCCAAACGGGAAAACCTACAATGAGCAGTTCTTC. Residues: CASTPNGKTYNEQFF. The chain employs TRBV6-1 and TRBJ2-1; maybe TRBD2 (5 bases). The V end was cut by 7 bases, the J end by 2 bases, with 15 bases between. This CDR3 has 15 amino acids. CDR1 and CDR2 (germline): MNHNS, SASEGT.

In its sample, this clonotype was seen many times. V is TRBV2 and J is TRBJ2-7; D is ambiguous. The CDR3 has 14 amino acids. Looked up from germline, CDR1 is SNHLY and CDR2 is FYNNEI. Trimming took 7 bases from V and 3 from J, leaving 16 bases between them. CDR3 sequence (DNA): TGTGCCAGCACCGAAGGCCGTATAAACTACGAGCAGTACTTC. Translating it yields CASTEGRINYEQYF.

This clonotype was picked up many times. The chain uses TRBV20-1 and TRBJ1-5; D is perhaps TRBD1 (5 bases). The ends were cut back, 8 bases at V and 4 bases at J, with 12 bases in the middle. The V gene's germline CDR1 is DFQATT and CDR2 SNEGSKA (reference sequence). The CDR3 contains 12 residues. The CDR3 coding sequence is TGCAGTCCCGTAGAGGGGAATCAGCCCCAGCATTTT. It specifies CSPVEGNQPQHF.

In its sample, this clonotype was seen many times. V usage is TRBV19 and J usage is TRBJ1-1; 7 bases align to TRBD1. With V trimmed by 8 bases and J by 4 bases, 4 bases remained unmatched. This CDR3 spans 12 amino acids. Looked up from germline, CDR1 is LNHDA and CDR2 is SQIVND (reference sequence). The CDR3 is CASGQVATEAFF. The CDR3, as DNA: TGTGCCAGTGGACAGGTGGCCACTGAAGCTTTCTTT.

This clonotype was counted ten times or more. The V call is TRBV20-1, the J call TRBJ1-2; D is ambiguous. V was cut by 6 bases and J by 7 bases, with 9 bases left in between. The CDR3 totals 10 residues. CDR1 is DFQATT, CDR2 SNEGSKA, per germline (reference sequence). CDR3 region: CSAERSGYTF. CDR3 nucleotide sequence: TGCAGTGCCGAACGTAGTGGCTACACCTTC.

This clonotype was picked up many times. V usage is TRBV12-3 or TRBV12-4 and J usage is TRBJ2-7, with no clear D. This CDR3 has 15 residues. The V end lost 3 bases, the J end lost 0 bases, and 12 bases lay between the germline ends. CDR3 DNA sequence: TGTGCCAGCAGTTTTTACCCCCAGAGCTCCTACGAGCAGTACTTC. This sequence encodes CASSFYPQSSYEQYF.

The CDR3, as DNA: TGTGCCAGCAGCTTAGCCAGGGTGGAAGATACGCAGTATTTT. Translating it yields CASSLARVEDTQYF. The chain links TRBV11-2 to TRBJ2-3, with D possibly being TRBD1 (5 bases). Per the germline V gene, CDR1 is SGHAT and CDR2 is FQNNGV. CDR3 length: 14 amino acids. Trimming pared 1 base from V and 5 bases from J, leaving 10 bases between.

In its sample, this clonotype was seen many times. The chain couples TRBV28 to TRBJ2-7; no reliable D call. The CDR3 is made up of 12 amino acids. Between the trimmed V and J ends, which lost 6 bases and 3 bases, there was a span of 9 bases. CDR1 and CDR2 (germline): MDHEN, SYDVKM. CDR3 coding DNA: TGTGCCAGCAGGACTTCCGGCTACGAGCAGTACTTC. Amino acids: CASRTSGYEQYF.

This clonotype was counted once. The chain employs TRBV5-6 and TRBJ1-5; TRBD1 might be the D (6 bases). Germline CDR1 SGHDT, CDR2 YYEEEE. There are 17 residues in the CDR3. V lost 0 bases and J lost 3, with 16 bases in between. The CDR3 coding sequence is TGTGCCAGCAGCTTGGCAGGGGTCGGGGACCCCAATCAGCCCCAGCATTTT. Its translation is CASSLAGVGDPNQPQHF.

This clonotype was seen ten or more times. The chain uses TRBV28 and TRBJ2-7; D uncertain. The germline CDR1 and CDR2 sequences are MDHEN and SYDVKM. There are 13 residues in the CDR3. V gave up 6 bases and J gave up 2 bases, with 11 bases separating them. Here the CDR3 reads CASSSGLTYEQYF. CDR3 nucleotides: TGTGCCAGCAGCTCCGGCTTGACCTACGAGCAGTACTTC.

There are many counts of this clonotype. This rearrangement joins TRBV12-3 or TRBV12-4 to TRBJ1-1; 8 positions match TRBD1. This CDR3 is built from 13 residues. V shed 6 bases and J 3 bases; nucleotides not matched to a gene: 3. The CDR3 here is CASSRQGHTEAFF. CDR3 DNA: TGTGCCAGCAGCAGACAGGGGCACACTGAAGCTTTCTTT.